The sequence of this T cell receptor beta chain was determined in a study of shared clonotypes between healthy human individuals. Trimming stripped 4 bases from V and 6 bases from J, with 16 bases between. The CDR3 has 14 residues. Per germline, CDR1 MNHEY and CDR2 SMNVEV (reference sequence). TCRdb's copy holds only in-frame clones and misses some; the assay was immunoSEQ multiplex PCR. Of a few million clones in the sample, nearly 97% are singletons; the top ten hold roughly 0.13%. The TCR sequence derives from a man between 18 and 29 years old in good health. This chain connects TRBV27 to TRBJ2-7; D is possibly TRBD1 or TRBD2 (5 bases each). The source material was naive CD4+ T cells sorted from blood. Regarding subset: CD45RA+ positively selected. The CDR3 reads CASSSTLGDREQYF. CDR3 nucleotides: TGTGCCAGCAGTTCCACCCTGGGGGATCGCGAGCAGTACTTC.